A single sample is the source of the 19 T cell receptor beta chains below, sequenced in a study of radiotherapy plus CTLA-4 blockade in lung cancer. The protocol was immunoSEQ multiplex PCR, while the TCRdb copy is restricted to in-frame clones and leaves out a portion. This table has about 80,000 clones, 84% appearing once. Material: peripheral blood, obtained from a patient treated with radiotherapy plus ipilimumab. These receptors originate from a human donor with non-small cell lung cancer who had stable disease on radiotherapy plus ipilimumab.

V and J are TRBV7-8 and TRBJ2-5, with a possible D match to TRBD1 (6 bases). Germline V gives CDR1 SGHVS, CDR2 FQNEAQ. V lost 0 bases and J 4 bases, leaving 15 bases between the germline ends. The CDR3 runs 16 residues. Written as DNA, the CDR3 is TGTGCCAGCAGCTTAGCCGACAGGCTTACAGGAGAGACCCAGTACTTC. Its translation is CASSLADRLTGETQYF. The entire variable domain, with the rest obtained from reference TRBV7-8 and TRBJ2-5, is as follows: GAGVSQSPRYKVAKRGQDVALRCDPISGHVSLFWYQQALGQGPEFLTYFQNEAQLDKSGLPSDRFFAERPEGSVSTLKIQRTQQEDSAVYLCASSLADRLTGETQYFGPGTRLLVL.

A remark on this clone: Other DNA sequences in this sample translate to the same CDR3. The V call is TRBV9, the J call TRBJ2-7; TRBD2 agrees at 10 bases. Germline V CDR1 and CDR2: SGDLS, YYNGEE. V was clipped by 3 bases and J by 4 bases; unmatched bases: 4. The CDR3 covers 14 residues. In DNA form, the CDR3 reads TGTGCCAGCAGCGCGGGACTAGCGACTTACGAGCAGTACTTC. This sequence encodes CASSAGLATYEQYF. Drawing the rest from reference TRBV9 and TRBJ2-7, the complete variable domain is DSGVTQTPKHLITATGQRVTLRCSPRSGDLSVYWYQQSLDQGLQFLIQYYNGEERAKGNILERFSAQQFPDLHSELNLSSLELGDSALYFCASSAGLATYEQYFGPGTRLTVT.

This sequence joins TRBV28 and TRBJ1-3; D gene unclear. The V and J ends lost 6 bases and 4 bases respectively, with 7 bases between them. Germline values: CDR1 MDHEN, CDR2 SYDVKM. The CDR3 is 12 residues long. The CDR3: CASRLPGNTIYF. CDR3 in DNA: TGTGCCAGCAGGTTGCCGGGAAACACCATATATTTT.

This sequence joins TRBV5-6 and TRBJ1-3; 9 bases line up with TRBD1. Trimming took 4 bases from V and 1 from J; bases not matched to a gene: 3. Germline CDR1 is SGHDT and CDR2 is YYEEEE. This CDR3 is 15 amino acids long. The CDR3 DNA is TGTGCCAGCAGCCTAGGGACAGGGTCTGGAAACACCATATATTTT. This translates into CASSLGTGSGNTIYF.

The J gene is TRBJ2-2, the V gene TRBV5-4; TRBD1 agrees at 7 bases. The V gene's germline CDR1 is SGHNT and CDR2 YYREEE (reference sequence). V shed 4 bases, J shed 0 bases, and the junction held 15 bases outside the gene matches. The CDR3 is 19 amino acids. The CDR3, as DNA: TGTGCCAGCAGCAAGGGACAGCCCAAAGGAATAACGAACACCGGGGAGCTGTTTTTT. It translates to CASSKGQPKGITNTGELFF. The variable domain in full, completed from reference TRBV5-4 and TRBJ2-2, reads ETGVTQSPTHLIKTRGQQVTLRCSSQSGHNTVSWYQQALGQGPQFIFQYYREEENGRGNFPPRFSGLQFPNYSSELNVNALELDDSALYLCASSKGQPKGITNTGELFFGEGSRLTVL.

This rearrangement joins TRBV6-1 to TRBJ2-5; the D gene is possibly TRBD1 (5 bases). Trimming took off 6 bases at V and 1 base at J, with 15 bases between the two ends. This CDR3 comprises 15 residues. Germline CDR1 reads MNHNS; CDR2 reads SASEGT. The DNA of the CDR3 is TGTGCCAGCAGGACCAGGGTGGGTGGCCAAGAGACCCAGTACTTC. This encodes CASRTRVGGQETQYF.

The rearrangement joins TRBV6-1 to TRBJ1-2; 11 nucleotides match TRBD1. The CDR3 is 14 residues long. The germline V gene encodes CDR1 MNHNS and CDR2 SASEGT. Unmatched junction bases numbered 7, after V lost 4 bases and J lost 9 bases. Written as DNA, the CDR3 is TGTGCCAGCAGTGGCTGGACAGGGGGCGCGAGCTACACCTTC. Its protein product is CASSGWTGGASYTF.

In nucleotides, the CDR3 is TGTGCCAGCTCAGACAGACCCAGCAATTCACCCCTCCACTTT. Protein: CASSDRPSNSPLHF. V gene TRBV18 combines with J gene TRBJ1-6, with a possible D match to TRBD1 (5 bases). The CDR3 has 14 amino acids. Germline lookup yields CDR1 KGHSH and CDR2 LQKENI. Trimming removed 5 bases at V and 7 bases at J, with 12 bases between.

The CDR3 nucleotides read TGTGCCATCAGTGAGTCGGGGGGACTAGCGGTCAACGGGGAGCTGTTTTTT. Its protein product is CAISESGGLAVNGELFF. This chain links TRBV10-3 with TRBJ2-2; 11 nucleotides line up with TRBD2. Germline-derived CDR1 and CDR2 are ENHRY and SYGVKD. V was clipped by 0 bases and J by 7 bases; unmatched bases: 7. This CDR3 spans 17 amino acids.

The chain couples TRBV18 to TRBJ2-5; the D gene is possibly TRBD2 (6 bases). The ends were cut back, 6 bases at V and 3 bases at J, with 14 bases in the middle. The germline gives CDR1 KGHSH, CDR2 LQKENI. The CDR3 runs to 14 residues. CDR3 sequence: CASSVAGPKETQYF. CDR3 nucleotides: TGTGCCAGCTCCGTTGCGGGGCCGAAAGAGACCCAGTACTTC.

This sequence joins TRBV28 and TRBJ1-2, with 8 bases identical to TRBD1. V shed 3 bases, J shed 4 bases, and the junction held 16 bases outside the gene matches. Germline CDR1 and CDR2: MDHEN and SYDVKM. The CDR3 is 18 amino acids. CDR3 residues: CASSFGATGVIVGYGYTF. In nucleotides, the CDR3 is TGTGCCAGCAGTTTCGGCGCGACAGGGGTAATTGTAGGCTATGGCTACACCTTC.

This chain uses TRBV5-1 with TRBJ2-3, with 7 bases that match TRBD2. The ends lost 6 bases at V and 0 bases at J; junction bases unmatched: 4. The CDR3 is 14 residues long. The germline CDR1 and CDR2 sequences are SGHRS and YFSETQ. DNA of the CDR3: TGCGCCAGCAATCAAGCGGGGAGCACAGATACGCAGTATTTT. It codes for CASNQAGSTDTQYF.

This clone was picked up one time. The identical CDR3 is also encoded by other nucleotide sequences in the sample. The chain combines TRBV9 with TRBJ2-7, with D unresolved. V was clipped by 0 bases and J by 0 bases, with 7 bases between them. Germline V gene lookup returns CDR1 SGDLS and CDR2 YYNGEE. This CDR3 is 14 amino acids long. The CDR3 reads CASSVGASSYEQYF. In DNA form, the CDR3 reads TGTGCCAGCAGCGTAGGTGCCAGCTCCTACGAGCAGTACTTC.

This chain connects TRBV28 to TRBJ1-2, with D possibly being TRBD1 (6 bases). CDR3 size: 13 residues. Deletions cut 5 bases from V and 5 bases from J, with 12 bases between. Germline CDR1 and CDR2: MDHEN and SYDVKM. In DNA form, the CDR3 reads TGTGCCAGCAGTCAACAGGGTGGGTATGGCTACACCTTC. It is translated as CASSQQGGYGYTF.

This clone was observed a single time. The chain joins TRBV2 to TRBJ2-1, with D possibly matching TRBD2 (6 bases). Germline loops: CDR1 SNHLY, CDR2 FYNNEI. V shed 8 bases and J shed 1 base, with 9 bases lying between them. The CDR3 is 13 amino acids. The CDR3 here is CASSGTSYNEQFF. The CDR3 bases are TGTGCCAGCTCCGGGACTTCCTACAATGAGCAGTTCTTC.

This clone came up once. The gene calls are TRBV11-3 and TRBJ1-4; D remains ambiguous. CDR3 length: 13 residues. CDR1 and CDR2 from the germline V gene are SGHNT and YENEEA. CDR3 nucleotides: TGTGCGCTACGGCCCTCAACTAATGAAAAACTGTTTTTT. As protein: CALRPSTNEKLFF. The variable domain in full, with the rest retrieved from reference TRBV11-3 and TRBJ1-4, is EAGVVQSPRYKIIEKKQPVAFWCNPISGHNTLYWYLQNLGQGPELLIRYENEEAVDDSQLPKDRFSAERLKGVDSTLKIQPAELGDSAVYLCALRPSTNEKLFFGSGTQLSVL.

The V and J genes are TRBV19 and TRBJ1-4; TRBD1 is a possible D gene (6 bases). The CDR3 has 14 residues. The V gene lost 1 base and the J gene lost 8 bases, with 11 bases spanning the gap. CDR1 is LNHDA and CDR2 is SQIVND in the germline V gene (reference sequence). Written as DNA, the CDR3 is TGTGCCAGTAGTATAGGGGGGCCAGGGGAAAAACTGTTTTTT. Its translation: CASSIGGPGEKLFF.

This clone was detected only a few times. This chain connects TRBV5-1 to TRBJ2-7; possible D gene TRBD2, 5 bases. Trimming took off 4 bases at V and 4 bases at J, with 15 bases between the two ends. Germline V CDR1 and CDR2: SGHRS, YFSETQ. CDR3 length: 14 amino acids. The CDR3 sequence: CASSRPDSAYEQYF. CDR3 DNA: TGCGCCAGCAGCAGACCGGATAGCGCGTACGAGCAGTACTTC.

As DNA, the CDR3 is TGTGCCAGCAGCGTAGCTATGGGTTCTGGAAACACCATATATTTT. It yields the protein CASSVAMGSGNTIYF. The V call is TRBV9, the J call TRBJ1-3; D gene ambiguous. The CDR3 covers 15 residues. The germline CDR1 and CDR2 sequences are SGDLS and YYNGEE. The ends were cut back, 0 bases at V and 1 base at J, with 8 bases in the middle.